The 9 T cell receptor beta chains presented below share a single source sample, sequenced in a study of blood T cell repertoires in COVID-19. Profiled with immunoSEQ multiplex PCR; TCRdb holds only in-frame clones, not every one. The data contain hundreds of thousands of clones, roughly nine tenths of them singletons. The sequencing sample was made of PBMCs or T cells enriched from blood (not recorded which). Source of these receptors: a woman in her late teens or twenties who had recovered from COVID-19.

The chain couples TRBV5-1 to TRBJ1-2; D is ambiguous. V lost 0 bases to trimming and J lost 7 bases, with 13 bases between them. Germline values: CDR1 SGHRS, CDR2 YFSETQ. The CDR3 extends over 14 amino acids. CDR3 region: CASSLAVRGFGYTF. The CDR3 bases are TGCGCCAGCAGCTTGGCCGTTCGAGGTTTTGGCTACACCTTC.

The chain recombines TRBV19 with TRBJ1-1; TRBD1 might be the D (5 bases). Trimming cost V 2 bases and J 5 bases, with 9 bases left between them. Per the germline V gene, CDR1 is LNHDA and CDR2 is SQIVND (reference sequence). This CDR3 has 13 residues. CDR3 region: CASSIRGATEAFF. The CDR3 DNA sequence: TGTGCCAGTAGTATAAGGGGCGCGACTGAAGCTTTCTTT.

The CDR3, as DNA: TGTGCCAGCAGTTTAGTAGGCAGACTTTCTAACTATGGCTACACCTTC. This translates into CASSLVGRLSNYGYTF. The rearrangement joins TRBV27 to TRBJ1-2; D remains ambiguous. This CDR3 comprises 16 residues. V dropped 2 bases and J dropped 0 bases, with 13 bases sitting between them. The germline gives CDR1 MNHEY, CDR2 SMNVEV (reference sequence).

V and J are TRBV28 and TRBJ2-7; 7 bases are shared with TRBD1. The V and J ends lost 4 bases and 1 base, in that order; junction bases with no gene match: 10. The CDR3 consists of 16 residues. The germline gives CDR1 MDHEN, CDR2 SYDVKM. CDR3 DNA: TGTGCCAGCAGTTCAAGGCTACAGGGGTGGTCCTACGAGCAGTACTTC. Translated: CASSSRLQGWSYEQYF.

This clone came up once. This chain uses TRBV6-5 with TRBJ1-3; no firm D call. V gave up 6 bases and J gave up 0 bases, with 12 bases separating them. This CDR3 is built from 15 residues. Germline-derived CDR1 and CDR2 are MNHEY and SVGAGI. The CDR3 loop is CASRAGSYSGNTIYF. The CDR3 nucleotides read TGTGCCAGCAGGGCGGGGAGTTACTCTGGAAACACCATATATTTT.

The table lists this clone with a count of one. The chain combines TRBV7-8 with TRBJ1-5; tentatively, D is TRBD1 (5 bases). V was pared by 4 bases and J by 7 bases, with 20 bases between. The germline V gene has CDR1 SGHVS and CDR2 FQNEAQ. This CDR3 region has 16 residues. CDR3 region: CASSSLRVGGGQPQHF. The DNA of the CDR3 is TGTGCCAGCAGCTCCCTCAGGGTGGGAGGCGGCCAGCCCCAGCATTTT.

The chain couples TRBV7-9 to TRBJ1-1; D remains unclear. This CDR3 is 16 amino acids long. CDR1 and CDR2 (germline): SEHNR, FQNEAQ (reference sequence). V gave up 2 bases and J gave up 0 bases, with 13 bases separating them. The CDR3 is CASSLLSGKMNTEAFF. CDR3 sequence (DNA): TGTGCCAGCAGCTTATTGTCAGGCAAAATGAACACTGAAGCTTTCTTT.

The rearrangement links TRBV29-1 to TRBJ1-2; 8 nucleotides align to TRBD1. This CDR3 has 12 amino acids. The V segment lost 3 bases and the J segment 4 bases; nucleotides outside the gene matches: 1. CDR1 SQVTM and CDR2 ANQGSEA come from the germline V gene. CDR3 protein: CSVDTGGYGYTF. The CDR3 nucleotides read TGCAGCGTTGATACAGGGGGCTATGGCTACACCTTC.

The chain is built from TRBV12-3 or TRBV12-4 and TRBJ2-1; D unresolved. This CDR3 spans 12 amino acids. The V gene lost 6 bases and the J gene lost 6 bases, with 9 bases spanning the gap. The CDR3 here is CASSSTANEQFF. DNA for the CDR3: TGTGCCAGCAGCTCTACCGCCAATGAGCAGTTCTTC.